This passage covers 7 T cell receptor beta chains from one sample sequenced in a study of blood T cell repertoires in COVID-19 (dated by TCRdb to the early 2020s). Library creation used the immunoSEQ multiplex PCR assay. TCRdb took this table from immuneACCESS and kept in-frame rearrangements with V and J called. Such tables lack part of the clones; where checked against another copy, unresolved V genes explain under half of the gap, and the rest is unexplained. The sample records some 230,000 clones, approximately 78% of which are singletons. Clones ranked in the top ten supply 7.5% to 9.5% of the sample. Material for sequencing was peripheral blood. These receptors came from a woman at least 80 years old with COVID-19, enrolled during active disease.

This clone was detected only once. The J gene is TRBJ2-3, the V gene TRBV11-1; perhaps TRBD2 as D (5 bases). Trimming removed 8 bases from V and 7 bases from J, with 13 bases in between. This CDR3 has 12 amino acids. Germline CDR1 SGHAT, CDR2 FQDESV (reference sequence). The CDR3 nucleotides are TGTGCCAGCGCGGGTCGAACGAATACGCAGTATTTT. It encodes CASAGRTNTQYF.

V gene TRBV3-1 (or the pseudogene TRBV3-2) combines with J gene TRBJ2-3, with 7 bases identical to TRBD2. In germline, CDR1 is LGHDT, CDR2 YNNKEL (reference sequence). Trimming at V came to 1 base and at J to 5 bases, leaving 12 bases not matched to a gene. This CDR3 region has 17 residues. The CDR3 loop reads CASSQGMGGRSRDTQYF. The CDR3 DNA reads as TGTGCCAGCAGCCAAGGTATGGGCGGGAGATCAAGAGATACGCAGTATTTT.

The chain employs TRBV27 and TRBJ2-1; 7 nucleotides agree with TRBD2. Germline V lookup: CDR1 MNHEY, CDR2 SMNVEV (reference sequence). The CDR3 is 14 residues long. V shed 5 bases and J 7 bases; nucleotides not matched to a gene: 8. CDR3 nucleotides: TGTGCCAGCAGTCATCGGCTGGGGGGGAATGAGCAGTTCTTC. Amino acids: CASSHRLGGNEQFF.

There are a few counts of this clone. V usage is TRBV6-5 and J usage is TRBJ2-5, with D perhaps matching TRBD1 (6 bases). Trimming took 0 bases from V and 6 from J, leaving 11 bases between them. The CDR3 covers 14 residues. CDR1 and CDR2 (germline): MNHEY, SVGAGI. The CDR3 bases are TGTGCCAGCAGTTACTCGGACCAGGGGAAGACCCAGTACTTC. It specifies CASSYSDQGKTQYF.

This sequence joins TRBV6-2 or TRBV6-3 and TRBJ2-3; TRBD2 aligns across 11 bases. Trimming removed 6 bases from V and 9 bases from J; junction bases left unmatched: 11. This CDR3 is built from 15 residues. Germline V gene lookup returns CDR1 MNHEY and CDR2 SVGEGT. DNA for the CDR3: TGTGCCAGCAGCCATTCCGGGACTAGCGGCAGAACGCAGTATTTT. Its protein product is CASSHSGTSGRTQYF.

The chain carries TRBV28 and TRBJ1-1, with a possible D match to TRBD1 (6 bases). Germline V gene data show CDR1 as MDHEN and CDR2 as SYDVKM. The CDR3 runs to 11 residues. V lost 6 bases to trimming and J lost 11 bases, with 13 bases between them. The CDR3 DNA reads TGTGCCAGCAGCCTTACGAGGGGGGCTTTCTTT. This codes for CASSLTRGAFF. The full variable domain, with the rest looked up from reference TRBV28 and TRBJ1-1, is DVKVTQSSRYLVKRTGEKVFLECVQDMDHENMFWYRQDPGLGLRLIYFSYDVKMKEKGDIPEGYSVSREKKERFSLILESASTNQTSMYLCASSLTRGAFFGQGTRLTVV.

The chain recombines TRBV19 with TRBJ2-5, with TRBD2 matching 9 bases. Losses at the gene ends were 7 bases for V and 5 bases for J; bases not matched to a gene: 5. This CDR3 is 13 amino acids long. Per the germline V gene, CDR1 is LNHDA and CDR2 is SQIVND (reference sequence). CDR3 sequence: CASTSGNKETQYF. The CDR3 DNA reads as TGTGCCAGTACTAGCGGGAACAAGGAGACCCAGTACTTC.